This entry features one T cell receptor beta chain sequence. Its antigen is unknown. Some clones are missing from TCRdb's copy, which holds only in-frame ones; the method was immunoSEQ multiplex PCR. The repertoire holds about 83,000 clones, with 85% as singletons. This sample was included in a study of OX40 agonist ivuxolimab in advanced cancers. Blood samples were obtained at baseline, cycle 4 day 1, and cycle 7 day 1. Study-wide findings and caveats: The 0.1-3.0 mg/kg partial responders had among the lowest clonal expansion.

The sample in question was CD4+ or CD8+ T cells sorted from blood, obtained in a trial of the OX40 agonist ivuxolimab. This clonotype was sampled from an adult with an advanced solid tumor such as melanoma, head and neck, liver or kidney cancer.

For the CDR3, the DNA is TGTGCCAGTAGTAGCCCGATGGGACAGCTAAACTATGGCTACACCTTC. It is translated as CASSSPMGQLNYGYTF. The rearrangement uses TRBV19 and TRBJ1-2; TRBD1 agrees at 7 bases. CDR1 and CDR2 from the germline V gene are LNHDA and SQIVND (reference sequence). The length of the CDR3 is 16 residues. After removal of 4 bases from V and 2 bases from J, the junction contained 10 bases not matched to a gene. The variable domain in full, completed from reference TRBV19 and TRBJ1-2, reads DGGITQSPKYLFRKEGQNVTLSCEQNLNHDAMYWYRQDPGQGLRLIYYSQIVNDFQKGDIAEGYSVSREKKESFPLTVTSAQKNPTAFYLCASSSPMGQLNYGYTFGSGTRLTVV.